Following are 8 T cell receptor beta chains from one sample sequenced in a study of T cell repertoires in cytomegalovirus infection. One entry per CDR3 protein, called by TCRdb with MiXCR from the reads. The sample records fewer than 80,000 distinct CDR3 sequences, roughly 3.6% being singletons. Input material: PBMCs. The receptor set was obtained from a human donor in good health (CMV status not recorded). Some clones in this sample may be carry-over from other donors' samples.

This clonotype was counted ten times or more. This chain uses TRBV6-2 or TRBV6-3 with TRBJ2-1; TRBD1 matches 10 bases. The germline CDR1 and CDR2 sequences are MNHEY and SVGEGT. V shed 5 bases and J 6 bases; nucleotides not matched to a gene: 7. The CDR3 loop spans 15 amino acids. CDR3 DNA: TGTGCCAGCAGTACGACAGGGGGCGGTCCCAATGAGCAGTTCTTC. This codes for CASSTTGGGPNEQFF.

The chain uses TRBV15 and TRBJ1-2, with D tentatively TRBD1 (5 bases). Per germline, CDR1 LNHNV and CDR2 YYDKDF (reference sequence). Trimming shortened V by 6 bases and J by 3 bases, and 17 bases separated the two germline ends. The CDR3 is 15 amino acids. CDR3 region: CATRKGIGTDYGYTF. In DNA form, the CDR3 reads TGTGCCACCAGAAAAGGGATTGGGACGGACTATGGCTACACCTTC.

Many counts were recorded for this clonotype. The gene calls are TRBV16 and TRBJ1-4; D remains unclear. CDR1 and CDR2 from the germline V gene are KGHSY and FQNENV. Trimming cost V 2 bases and J 4 bases, with 8 bases left between them. This CDR3 spans 14 amino acids. CDR3 DNA sequence: TGTGCCAGCAGCCAAACGGGCAGTAATGAAAAACTGTTTTTT. This gives the protein CASSQTGSNEKLFF.

This clonotype appeared many times. This sequence joins TRBV28 and TRBJ2-2; weak D call: TRBD2 (5 bases). Germline values: CDR1 MDHEN, CDR2 SYDVKM. Trimming shortened V by 1 base and J by 7 bases, and 7 bases separated the two germline ends. The CDR3 totals 13 residues. The CDR3 here is CASSLYEGGELFF. Here the CDR3 DNA reads TGTGCCAGCAGTTTATATGAGGGCGGGGAGCTGTTTTTT.

This clonotype was seen at least ten times. CDR3 sequence reads: CASSLGYDLAGRITGELFF. The CDR3 bases are TGTGCCAGCAGTTTAGGTTATGATTTAGCGGGGAGGATCACCGGGGAGCTGTTTTTT. The gene calls are TRBV28 and TRBJ2-2; 8 bases map to TRBD2. The CDR3 sequence is 19 residues long. CDR1 and CDR2 from the germline V gene are MDHEN and SYDVKM. After removal of 2 bases from V and 4 bases from J, the junction contained 15 bases not matched to a gene.

This clonotype was seen ten or more times. The chain links TRBV20-1 to TRBJ1-1; tentatively, D is TRBD1 (6 bases). The germline V gene encodes CDR1 DFQATT and CDR2 SNEGSKA (reference sequence). The CDR3 consists of 16 residues. Trimming shortened V by 2 bases and J by 1 base, and 17 bases separated the two germline ends. The CDR3 bases are TGCAGTGCTAGACCCTGGACAGCCTCGGCGAACACTGAAGCTTTCTTT. Protein: CSARPWTASANTEAFF.

This clonotype was observed at least ten times. The V and J genes are TRBV19 and TRBJ1-2; D gene ambiguous. V gave up 3 bases and J gave up 1 base, with 6 bases separating them. The CDR3 is 13 amino acids. Germline CDR1 is LNHDA and CDR2 is SQIVND (reference sequence). The CDR3 sequence: CASSMLGNYGYTF. CDR3 nucleotides: TGTGCCAGTAGTATGCTGGGTAACTATGGCTACACCTTC.

This clonotype was seen at least ten times. CDR3 DNA sequence: TGCGCCAGCAGCCAAGATGCACAGGGGGCCTACGAGCAGTACTTC. This encodes CASSQDAQGAYEQYF. The rearrangement links TRBV4-3 to TRBJ2-7; TRBD1 matches at 8 bases. V was pared by 0 bases and J by 2 bases, with 3 bases of the junction left unmatched. CDR3 size: 15 residues. CDR1 is LGHNA, CDR2 YSLEER, per germline.